Shown below are 20 T cell receptor beta chains from a single sample sequenced in a study of blood T cell repertoires in COVID-19. Libraries were prepared by immunoSEQ multiplex PCR; TCRdb keeps only in-frame clonotypes and omits some of them. The sample has 150,000 to 200,000 clones, 75% to 90% seen once; the top ten hold under 10%. Material: peripheral blood. These receptors originate from a woman between 70 and 85 years old with COVID-19, enrolled during active disease.

V and J are TRBV18 and TRBJ2-5; D might be TRBD1 (6 bases). The CDR3 has 14 amino acids. The germline gives CDR1 KGHSH, CDR2 LQKENI. V was cut by 3 bases and J by 2 bases, with 10 bases left in between. The CDR3 reads CASSPTGPQETQYF. The CDR3, as DNA: TGTGCCAGCTCACCCACAGGGCCACAAGAGACCCAGTACTTC.

V and J are TRBV27 and TRBJ1-5, with D hard to call. Germline V CDR1 and CDR2: MNHEY, SMNVEV (reference sequence). With 5 bases removed from V and 4 bases from J, the gap between germline ends came to 6 bases. There are 12 residues in the CDR3. For the CDR3, the DNA is TGTGCCAGCAGTGAACAGAATCAGCCCCAGCATTTT. Translated, it gives CASSEQNQPQHF.

The chain combines TRBV6-2 or TRBV6-3 with TRBJ1-2, with D hard to call. Germline V CDR1 and CDR2: MNHEY, SVGEGT. CDR3 size: 14 residues. V lost 0 bases and J lost 7, with 12 bases in between. CDR3 nucleotide sequence: TGTGCCAGCAGTTACTCGATGGTTGAGCCTGGCTACACCTTC. Amino acids: CASSYSMVEPGYTF.

This chain joins TRBV6-6 and TRBJ1-2, with D unresolved. The CDR3 runs to 11 residues. Germline V CDR1 and CDR2: MNHNY, SVGAGI (reference sequence). The V end was cut by 7 bases, the J end by 2 bases, with 5 bases between. CDR3 sequence: CASTFNYGYTF. In DNA, the CDR3 is TGTGCCAGCACGTTCAACTATGGCTACACCTTC.

V gene TRBV5-1 combines with J gene TRBJ1-4, with TRBD1 matching 8 bases. The CDR3 covers 13 residues. CDR1 SGHRS and CDR2 YFSETQ come from the germline V gene. V trimming: 4 bases; J trimming: 6 bases; junction bases outside the gene matches: 2. In nucleotides, the CDR3 is TGCGCCAGCAGCATGACAGGGGATGAAAAACTGTTTTTT. Its translation is CASSMTGDEKLFF.

The chain links TRBV6-5 to TRBJ2-3; TRBD1 matches at 7 bases. CDR3 length equals 15 residues. Germline trimming cut 6 bases from V and 1 base from J; bases unmatched to any gene: 7. Germline assignment: CDR1 MNHEY and CDR2 SVGAGI. The CDR3 region has the DNA TGTGCCAGCAGACCGGGACAGATAGGCACAGATACGCAGTATTTT. Protein sequence: CASRPGQIGTDTQYF.

The rearrangement joins TRBV10-3 to TRBJ1-2, with D unresolved. Deletions cut 0 bases from V and 6 bases from J, with 8 bases between. This CDR3 has 13 amino acids. From germline, CDR1 is ENHRY and CDR2 SYGVKD. In nucleotides, the CDR3 is TGTGCCATCAGTGAGTCTGCCAGGCATGGCTACACCTTC. Translating it yields CAISESARHGYTF.

The rearrangement links TRBV6-1 to TRBJ1-2; D not resolved. This CDR3 is built from 13 residues. Trimming pared 3 bases from V and 5 bases from J, leaving 10 bases between. Germline V lookup: CDR1 MNHNS, CDR2 SASEGT. This chain's CDR3 is CASSENRLYGYTF. In DNA, the CDR3 is TGTGCCAGCAGTGAGAACCGGTTATATGGCTACACCTTC.

This chain connects TRBV7-8 to TRBJ1-6; the D gene is possibly TRBD1 (5 bases). V was shortened by 2 bases and J by 6 bases, with 11 bases between the two germline ends. The CDR3 has 15 residues. Germline assignment: CDR1 SGHVS and CDR2 FQNEAQ. The CDR3 is CASSLQGIRNSPLHF. The CDR3 nucleotides read TGTGCCAGCAGCTTACAGGGCATTCGTAATTCACCCCTCCACTTT.

This clone is a singleton in its sample. V usage is TRBV6-5 and J usage is TRBJ1-1; a possible D gene is TRBD1 (5 bases). The CDR3 has 14 residues. Germline-derived CDR1 and CDR2 are MNHEY and SVGAGI. Trimming pared 6 bases from V and 4 bases from J, leaving 15 bases between. CDR3 amino acids: CASSPSQVATEAFF. As DNA, the CDR3 is TGTGCCAGCAGCCCCTCACAGGTCGCCACTGAAGCTTTCTTT.

This chain uses TRBV30 with TRBJ1-5; perhaps TRBD1 as D (6 bases). Looked up from germline, CDR1 is GTSNPN and CDR2 is SVGIG (reference sequence). V was shortened by 0 bases and J by 6 bases, with 15 bases between the two germline ends. There are 15 residues in the CDR3. The DNA of the CDR3 is TGTGCCTGGAGTGTCGGGGGGCTGAGGGGTCAGCCCCAGCATTTT. This codes for CAWSVGGLRGQPQHF.

V gene TRBV5-1 combines with J gene TRBJ2-7, with a possible D match to TRBD2 (5 bases). With 6 bases removed from V and 2 bases from J, the gap between germline ends came to 15 bases. Germline V gives CDR1 SGHRS, CDR2 YFSETQ. The CDR3 is 14 amino acids. This CDR3 reads CASKSSPDTYEQYF. The CDR3 DNA follows: TGCGCCAGCAAGTCTAGCCCCGATACCTACGAGCAGTACTTC.

This clone occurred a few times. The chain has TRBV19 and TRBJ2-5; D call uncertain. With 7 bases removed from V and 5 bases from J, the gap between germline ends came to 11 bases. Germline-derived CDR1 and CDR2 are LNHDA and SQIVND (reference sequence). The length of the CDR3 is 12 residues. CDR3 protein: CASTGPRETQYF. The CDR3 coding sequence is TGTGCCAGTACAGGTCCCCGGGAGACCCAGTACTTC.

J is TRBJ2-5 and V is TRBV7-6; maybe TRBD1 (7 bases). Germline CDR1 SGHVS, CDR2 FNYEAQ. There are 18 residues in the CDR3. Trimming left V 1 base short and J 4 bases short, with 22 bases between. The CDR3 bases are TGTGCCAGCAGCTTAGTGGCGGCAGGGGGAGGTAGGGCAGAGACCCAGTACTTC. The encoded protein is CASSLVAAGGGRAETQYF.

A note on this clone: Within the sample, other DNA sequences also encode this same CDR3. V and J are TRBV9 and TRBJ2-7; D is possibly TRBD2 (5 bases). V shed 0 bases and J shed 4 bases, with 11 bases lying between them. The germline V gene encodes CDR1 SGDLS and CDR2 YYNGEE. This CDR3 has 14 residues. The CDR3 nucleotides are TGTGCCAGCAGCGTAGGTGGGAGAGGGTACGAGCAGTACTTC. It encodes CASSVGGRGYEQYF.

J is TRBJ2-7 and V is TRBV16; D possibly corresponds to TRBD2 (5 bases). This CDR3 comprises 14 residues. The germline V gene encodes CDR1 KGHSY and CDR2 FQNENV. V lost 4 bases and J 0 bases, leaving 10 bases between the germline ends. The CDR3, as DNA: TGTGCCAGCAGCCGTCGGACTGGCTCCTACGAGCAGTACTTC. It is translated as CASSRRTGSYEQYF.

The chain joins TRBV18 to TRBJ2-5; perhaps TRBD1 as D (5 bases). The germline V gene has CDR1 KGHSH and CDR2 LQKENI. The CDR3 runs to 16 residues. V was cut by 2 bases and J by 2 bases, with 15 bases left in between. The CDR3 reads CASSPGALLVQETQYF. The CDR3 nucleotides are TGTGCCAGCTCACCAGGGGCACTTCTTGTACAAGAGACCCAGTACTTC. The full variable domain, with the rest looked up from reference TRBV18 and TRBJ2-5, is NAGVMQNPRHLVRRRGQEARLRCSPMKGHSHVYWYRQLPEEGLKFMVYLQKENIIDESGMPKERFSAEFPKEGPSILRIQQVVRGDSAAYFCASSPGALLVQETQYFGPGTRLLVL.

The chain couples TRBV28 to TRBJ2-1, with 9 bases that match TRBD2. The CDR3 contains 16 residues. The V segment lost 4 bases and the J segment 4 bases; nucleotides outside the gene matches: 8. Germline V gene data show CDR1 as MDHEN and CDR2 as SYDVKM. CDR3 sequence: CASSSPGSGSYNEQFF. The DNA of the CDR3 is TGTGCCAGCAGTTCCCCGGGTAGCGGGAGTTACAATGAGCAGTTCTTC. The full variable domain, its missing parts supplied by reference TRBV28 and TRBJ2-1, is DVKVTQSSRYLVKRTGEKVFLECVQDMDHENMFWYRQDPGLGLRLIYFSYDVKMKEKGDIPEGYSVSREKKERFSLILESASTNQTSMYLCASSSPGSGSYNEQFFGPGTRLTVL.

The gene calls are TRBV10-3 and TRBJ1-5; maybe TRBD1 (5 bases). Trimming cost V 8 bases and J 6 bases, with 11 bases left between them. This CDR3 region has 12 residues. CDR1 ENHRY and CDR2 SYGVKD come from the germline V gene. The CDR3 DNA reads as TGTGCCATCCAACAGGTTGGTCAGCCCCAGCATTTT. This gives the protein CAIQQVGQPQHF.

The rearrangement links TRBV19 to TRBJ2-2; D is unclear. The V gene lost 0 bases and the J gene lost 3 bases, with 8 bases spanning the gap. Germline V gene lookup returns CDR1 LNHDA and CDR2 SQIVND (reference sequence). This CDR3 spans 15 amino acids. Here the CDR3 reads CASSIDRVHTGELFF. CDR3 nucleotides: TGTGCCAGTAGTATAGATCGGGTCCACACCGGGGAGCTGTTTTTT.